These 25 T cell receptor beta chains originate from one sample sequenced in a study of T cell repertoires in cytomegalovirus infection. TCRdb redid the calling of the reads with MiXCR, one entry per CDR3 protein. Here the sample spans a few hundred thousand distinct CDR3 sequences, approximately 15% being singletons. The sequencing sample was made of PBMCs. The origin of the receptors is a human donor in good health (CMV status not recorded). Some clones in this sample may be carry-over from other donors' samples.

This clonotype rates as medium-sized. The DNA of the CDR3 is TGTGCCAGCAGCCCAGGGGGCAGGAGGGCGGGTGAGCAGTTCTTC. This gives the protein CASSPGGRRAGEQFF. This chain joins TRBV7-2 and TRBJ2-1; 8 bases line up with TRBD1. The germline CDR1 and CDR2 sequences are SGHTA and FQGNSA. With 5 bases clipped from V and 9 bases from J, the junction kept 12 bases outside the gene matches. This CDR3 is built from 15 residues.

This clonotype was observed a handful of times. V and J are TRBV12-3 or TRBV12-4 and TRBJ1-1; no definite D call. The CDR3 is 13 amino acids. V lost 6 bases to trimming and J lost 4 bases, with 12 bases between them. CDR3 sequence (DNA): TGTGCCAGCAGCATAAGGGAGCTCACTGAAGCTTTCTTT. It encodes CASSIRELTEAFF.

This clonotype was observed many times. V gene TRBV7-6 combines with J gene TRBJ2-1; 7 bases agree with TRBD1. Germline values: CDR1 SGHVS, CDR2 FNYEAQ. The junction had 12 bases not matched to a gene; V was cut back by 3 bases and J by 10 bases. The CDR3 runs to 15 residues. CDR3 nucleotide sequence: TGTGCCAGCAGCTTCGGCGACTCAGGGGGAAAGGAGCAGTTCTTC. Protein sequence: CASSFGDSGGKEQFF.

The rearrangement links TRBV4-1 to TRBJ1-1; no clear D gene. V was pared by 4 bases and J by 5 bases, with 17 bases between. CDR3 size: 15 residues. CDR1 is MGHRA, CDR2 YSYEKL, per germline. DNA of the CDR3: TGCGCCAGCAGCCGCTTTTCCGGGCCTAAAACTGAAGCTTTCTTT. This sequence encodes CASSRFSGPKTEAFF.

The chain combines TRBV28 with TRBJ2-2; a weak D match, TRBD2 (5 bases). In germline, CDR1 is MDHEN, CDR2 SYDVKM. Trimming left V 7 bases short and J 0 bases short, with 6 bases between. The CDR3 has 13 residues. The CDR3 sequence is CASIGANTGELFF. In DNA form, the CDR3 reads TGTGCCAGCATCGGGGCGAACACCGGGGAGCTGTTTTTT. Together with reference TRBV28 and TRBJ2-2, the CDR3 gives the full variable domain: DVKVTQSSRYLVKRTGEKVFLECVQDMDHENMFWYRQDPGLGLRLIYFSYDVKMKEKGDIPEGYSVSREKKERFSLILESASTNQTSMYLCASIGANTGELFFGEGSRLTVL.

The chain has TRBV25-1 and TRBJ1-4; D not resolved. There are 13 residues in the CDR3. Germline values: CDR1 MGHDK, CDR2 SYGVNS. V gave up 3 bases and J gave up 7 bases, with 9 bases separating them. CDR3 residues: CASSDWRGEKLFF. DNA for the CDR3: TGTGCCAGCAGTGATTGGCGAGGTGAAAAACTGTTTTTT.

The table lists this clonotype with a few counts. This sequence joins TRBV14 and TRBJ1-2, with 9 bases fitting TRBD1. The ends lost 3 bases at V and 4 bases at J; junction bases unmatched: 3. The CDR3 spans 14 residues. Germline-derived CDR1 and CDR2 are SGHDN and FVKESK. CDR3 coding DNA: TGTGCCAGCAGCCATGGGACAGGGCTCTATGGCTACACCTTC. It is translated as CASSHGTGLYGYTF.

This clonotype has just a few counts. The chain combines TRBV12-3 or TRBV12-4 with TRBJ2-3; D gene uncertain. The ends were cut back, 5 bases at V and 1 base at J, with 10 bases in the middle. The CDR3 covers 14 residues. Written as DNA, the CDR3 is TGTGCCAGCAGTCGAGCACTTCGCACAGATACGCAGTATTTT. It encodes CASSRALRTDTQYF.

This clonotype was counted only a few times. V and J are TRBV28 and TRBJ1-2; D gene ambiguous. CDR1 and CDR2 (germline): MDHEN, SYDVKM. The V gene lost 4 bases and the J gene lost 7 bases, with 7 bases spanning the gap. CDR3 length: 11 amino acids. CDR3 bases: TGTGCCAGCAGTTCCGGGGTTGGCTACACCTTC. Protein: CASSSGVGYTF.

This clonotype has only a few counts. The J gene is TRBJ2-4, the V gene TRBV27, with 10 bases lining up with TRBD1. Per the germline V gene, CDR1 is MNHEY and CDR2 is SMNVEV (reference sequence). This CDR3 contains 14 residues. V lost 11 bases to trimming and J lost 6 bases; unmatched junction nucleotides: 10. The CDR3 region is CASRDRGSTNIQYF. In nucleotides, the CDR3 is TGTGCCTCCCGGGACAGGGGATCCACAAACATTCAGTACTTC.

The chain has TRBV10-3 and TRBJ2-3, with 7 bases aligning to TRBD2. After removal of 4 bases from V and 2 bases from J, the junction contained 6 bases not matched to a gene. There are 15 residues in the CDR3. Germline V gene sequence: CDR1 ENHRY, CDR2 SYGVKD. CDR3 nucleotides: TGTGCCATCAGTGCTTCGCGGGGGAACACAGATACGCAGTATTTT. Its translation: CAISASRGNTDTQYF.

This clonotype was found many times. The chain joins TRBV7-2 to TRBJ1-1, with TRBD1 as a possible D gene (5 bases). The germline V gene encodes CDR1 SGHTA and CDR2 FQGNSA. The CDR3 covers 13 residues. The V end lost 5 bases, the J end lost 7 bases, and 14 bases lay between the germline ends. CDR3 in DNA: TGTGCCAGCAGCGCAGACAGACCGAGTGAAGCTTTCTTT. Its translation: CASSADRPSEAFF.

Ten or more counts support this clonotype. The chain couples TRBV5-1 to TRBJ1-2; D possibly corresponds to TRBD1 (5 bases). V lost 5 bases, J lost 4 bases, and 18 bases lay in between. The CDR3 is made up of 15 amino acids. Germline CDR1 reads SGHRS; CDR2 reads YFSETQ. For the CDR3, the DNA is TGCGCCAGCAGATCCGTTAGGGGCGCGGGCTATGGCTACACCTTC. Protein sequence: CASRSVRGAGYGYTF.

V gene TRBV12-5 combines with J gene TRBJ2-5, with D perhaps matching TRBD1 (6 bases). V lost 6 bases, J lost 3 bases, and 17 bases lay in between. The CDR3 runs 15 residues. Germline V CDR1 and CDR2: LGHNT, FRNRAP. In DNA form, the CDR3 reads TGTGCTAGTGGAAACGGACAGCCGTGGGAAGAGACCCAGTACTTC. Translation gives CASGNGQPWEETQYF.

V gene TRBV29-1 combines with J gene TRBJ1-1; D gene ambiguous. Trimming took 3 bases from V and 6 from J, leaving 17 bases between them. Germline-derived CDR1 and CDR2 are SQVTM and ANQGSEA. This CDR3 comprises 14 residues. This chain's CDR3 is CSVETRDSFSEAFF. CDR3 nucleotides: TGCAGCGTTGAGACCCGCGATTCGTTCTCTGAAGCTTTCTTT.

In its sample, this clonotype was seen many times. The rearrangement links TRBV12-3 or TRBV12-4 to TRBJ2-5; D uncertain. The CDR3 sequence is 13 residues long. Trimming stripped 6 bases from V and 4 bases from J, with 12 bases between. The CDR3 region has the DNA TGTGCCAGCAGCTTAACTGTTCGAGAGACCCAGTACTTC. This gives the protein CASSLTVRETQYF.

The sample holds a few counts of this clonotype. The gene calls are TRBV5-4 and TRBJ1-2; D is ambiguous. CDR3 length: 15 residues. Germline values: CDR1 SGHNT, CDR2 YYREEE (reference sequence). V was pared by 4 bases and J by 0 bases, with 13 bases between. The CDR3: CASSPPGPSNYGYTF. CDR3 nucleotide sequence: TGTGCCAGCAGCCCCCCTGGACCCTCTAACTATGGCTACACCTTC.

Ten or more counts support this clonotype. The CDR3 DNA sequence: TGTGCCAGCAGCATCCGGGACAGGGGCGAGCAGTACTTC. Translation gives CASSIRDRGEQYF. The chain combines TRBV5-6 with TRBJ2-7, with 10 bases matching TRBD1. Germline loops: CDR1 SGHDT, CDR2 YYEEEE. V lost 4 bases to trimming and J lost 6 bases; unmatched junction nucleotides: 4. This CDR3 contains 13 residues.

This chain connects TRBV15 to TRBJ2-1; 11 nucleotides match TRBD2. Trimming took 0 bases from V and 8 from J; bases not matched to a gene: 12. Germline loops: CDR1 LNHNV, CDR2 YYDKDF (reference sequence). This CDR3 has 18 amino acids. The CDR3 is CATSRDGTSGSRWDEQFF. CDR3 bases: TGTGCCACCAGCAGAGATGGAACTAGCGGGAGTAGGTGGGATGAGCAGTTCTTC.

This rearrangement joins TRBV5-1 to TRBJ1-2; D gene uncertain. In germline, CDR1 is SGHRS, CDR2 YFSETQ. There are 13 residues in the CDR3. Trimming took off 4 bases at V and 8 bases at J, with 15 bases between the two ends. CDR3 sequence: CASSPEGKRGYTF. The CDR3 DNA sequence: TGCGCCAGCAGCCCGGAAGGGAAACGAGGCTACACCTTC.

This clonotype was observed many times. V gene TRBV12-3 or TRBV12-4 combines with J gene TRBJ1-6, with a possible D match to TRBD1 (6 bases). The CDR3 runs to 16 residues. V lost 8 bases and J 5 bases, leaving 19 bases between the germline ends. CDR3 nucleotides: TGTGCCAGCTCGCGGGGTGGGGGCCGGAATAATTCACCCCTCCACTTT. Translated, it gives CASSRGGGRNNSPLHF.

This clonotype was seen ten or more times. The chain couples TRBV25-1 to TRBJ2-3; D is uncertain. The CDR3 totals 11 residues. V gave up 7 bases and J gave up 5 bases, with 7 bases separating them. Germline V gene lookup returns CDR1 MGHDK and CDR2 SYGVNS. DNA for the CDR3: TGTGCCAGCAAGTTGAGAGATACGCAGTATTTT. Translated: CASKLRDTQYF.

There are many counts of this clonotype. CDR3 sequence (DNA): TGTGCCAGCAGCTTAGGTGGAGTCACGGGGACCTACGAGCAGTACTTC. This translates into CASSLGGVTGTYEQYF. The J gene is TRBJ2-7, the V gene TRBV7-2; D perhaps matches TRBD2 (5 bases). Trimming pared 1 base from V and 2 bases from J, leaving 15 bases between. The CDR3 covers 16 residues. Germline assignment: CDR1 SGHTA and CDR2 FQGNSA.

This CDR3 is CASAVTGTHEAFF. The CDR3 bases are TGTGCCAGCGCAGTGACCGGGACGCATGAAGCTTTCTTT. V and J are TRBV18 and TRBJ1-1; D may be TRBD1 (5 bases). The CDR3 totals 13 residues. Germline lookup yields CDR1 KGHSH and CDR2 LQKENI. Trimming cost V 8 bases and J 7 bases, with 17 bases left between them.

The genes are TRBV7-3 and TRBJ2-5; D is uncertain. V shed 2 bases and J shed 1 base, with 11 bases lying between them. Germline values: CDR1 SGHTA, CDR2 FQGTGA. The CDR3 consists of 15 residues. CDR3 DNA: TGTGCCAGCAGCTTAGGCAGGTCTCGCCAAGAGACCCAGTACTTC. It specifies CASSLGRSRQETQYF.